This TCR beta chain appears in the sequencing data of a study of vaccination and CD4 T cells after COVID-19. Whole-study context: Researchers treated cells with overlapping spike peptides taken from SARS-CoV-2, HCoV-NL63, HCoV-OC43 and HCoV-229E. Control cultures were supplied with a CEFX pool, an HIV-1 Nef pool, or no peptide at all. Findings and limits, study-wide: Spike mono-reactivity was found in 304 of the 307 vaccine-specific clones identified in convalescent patients.

The Oncomine TCR Beta short-read assay was what sequenced the DNA obtained from cultured CD4+ T cells. Genomic DNA from cultured CD4+ T cells was extracted. One entry per CDR3 protein results from TCRdb running MiXCR on the PCR reads. Among about 26,000 distinct CDR3 sequences listed, approximately 37% were seen once. Described treatment: approximately 11-day PBMC culture with coronavirus spike peptide pools or control peptides (ViraFEST assay). This clonotype was detected only a few times. Its antigen is currently unknown. V was pared by 4 bases and J by 4 bases, with 6 bases of the junction left unmatched. From germline, CDR1 is SNHLY and CDR2 FYNNEI. The CDR3 consists of 14 residues.

This clonotype was obtained from a human donor who had recovered from COVID-19. V gene TRBV2 combines with J gene TRBJ1-2; 7 nucleotides align to TRBD1. Sequenced: CD4+ T cells from blood, cultured in vitro. In DNA, the CDR3 is TGTGCCAGCAGTGGTTACCGGGACAGCTATGGCTACACCTTC. It specifies CASSGYRDSYGYTF.